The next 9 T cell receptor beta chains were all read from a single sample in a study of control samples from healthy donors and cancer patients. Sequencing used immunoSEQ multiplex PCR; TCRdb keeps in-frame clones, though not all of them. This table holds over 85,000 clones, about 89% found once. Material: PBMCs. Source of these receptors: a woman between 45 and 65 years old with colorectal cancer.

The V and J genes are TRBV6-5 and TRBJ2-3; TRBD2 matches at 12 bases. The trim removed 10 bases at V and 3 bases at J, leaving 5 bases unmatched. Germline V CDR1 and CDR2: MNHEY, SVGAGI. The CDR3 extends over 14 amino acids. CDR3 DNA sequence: TGTGCCACCCGGACTAGCGGGGATACAGATACGCAGTATTTT. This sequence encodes CATRTSGDTDTQYF.

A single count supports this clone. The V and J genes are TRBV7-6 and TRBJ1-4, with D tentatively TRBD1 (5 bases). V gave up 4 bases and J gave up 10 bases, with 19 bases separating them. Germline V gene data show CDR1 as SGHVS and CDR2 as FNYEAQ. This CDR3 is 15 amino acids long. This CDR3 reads CASSSPKTGLIKLFF. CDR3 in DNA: TGTGCCAGCAGCTCCCCTAAGACGGGGCTCATAAAACTGTTTTTT.

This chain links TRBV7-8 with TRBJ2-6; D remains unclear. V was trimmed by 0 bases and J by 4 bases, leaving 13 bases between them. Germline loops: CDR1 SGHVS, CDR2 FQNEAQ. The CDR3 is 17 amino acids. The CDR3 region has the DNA TGTGCCAGCAGCTTAGCTGTCAGTCGGACCGGGGCCAACGTCCTGACTTTC. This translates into CASSLAVSRTGANVLTF.

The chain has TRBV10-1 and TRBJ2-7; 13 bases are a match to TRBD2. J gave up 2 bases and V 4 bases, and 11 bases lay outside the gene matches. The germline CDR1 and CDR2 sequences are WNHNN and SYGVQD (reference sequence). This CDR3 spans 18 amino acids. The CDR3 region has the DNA TGCGCCAGCAGTGGATTTGGACTAGCGGGGGCCCTCACCTACGAGCAGTACGTC. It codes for CASSGFGLAGALTYEQYV.

CDR3 residues: CATSDTTGDPGDTQYF. DNA for the CDR3: TGTGCCACCAGTGATACGACGGGGGACCCGGGAGATACGCAGTATTTT. The chain carries TRBV24-1 and TRBJ2-3; TRBD2 is a possible D gene (6 bases). Trimming removed 3 bases at V and 5 bases at J, with 17 bases between. This CDR3 comprises 16 residues. Germline CDR1 KGHDR, CDR2 SFDVKD.

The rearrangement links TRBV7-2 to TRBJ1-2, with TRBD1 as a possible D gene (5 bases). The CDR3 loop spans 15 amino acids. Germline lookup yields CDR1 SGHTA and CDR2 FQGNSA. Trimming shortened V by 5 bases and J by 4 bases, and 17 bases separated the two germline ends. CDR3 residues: CASSPSPAGIYGYTF. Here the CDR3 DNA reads TGTGCCAGCAGCCCCTCCCCGGCAGGGATCTATGGCTACACCTTC. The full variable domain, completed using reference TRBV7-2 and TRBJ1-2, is GAGVSQSPSNKVTEKGKDVELRCDPISGHTALYWYRQSLGQGLEFLIYFQGNSAPDKSGLPSDRFSAERTGGSVSTLTIQRTQQEDSAVYLCASSPSPAGIYGYTFGSGTRLTVV.

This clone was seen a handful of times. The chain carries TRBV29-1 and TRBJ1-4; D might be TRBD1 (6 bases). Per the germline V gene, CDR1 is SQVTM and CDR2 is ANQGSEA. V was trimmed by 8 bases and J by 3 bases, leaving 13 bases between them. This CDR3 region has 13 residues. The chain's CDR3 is CSSKGGSNEKLFF. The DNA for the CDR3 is TGCAGCTCCAAAGGGGGTTCTAATGAAAAACTGTTTTTT. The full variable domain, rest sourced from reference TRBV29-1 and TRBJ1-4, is SAVISQKPSRDICQRGTSLTIQCQVDSQVTMMFWYRQQPGQSLTLIATANQGSEATYESGFVIDKFPISRPNLTFSTLTVSNMSPEDSSIYLCSSKGGSNEKLFFGSGTQLSVL.

CDR3 nucleotide sequence: TGTGCCAGCAGCACCGGGACAGGGGGCCACTATGGCTACACCTTC. Its protein is CASSTGTGGHYGYTF. V usage is TRBV21-1 and J usage is TRBJ1-2; TRBD1, the table's D call, lacks a check against the DNA. TRBV21-1 is a pseudogene segment. The CDR3 spans 15 residues.

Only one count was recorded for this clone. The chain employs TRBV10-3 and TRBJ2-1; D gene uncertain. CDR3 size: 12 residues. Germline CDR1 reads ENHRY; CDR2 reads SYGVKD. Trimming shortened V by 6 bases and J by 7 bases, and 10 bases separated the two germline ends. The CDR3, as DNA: TGTGCCATCAGCCTCAGTGGGAATGAGCAGTTCTTC. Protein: CAISLSGNEQFF.